The entry below describes one TCR beta chain. The germline V gene has CDR1 SGHTS and CDR2 YDEGEE. Between the trimmed V and J ends, which lost 0 bases and 0 bases, there was a span of 10 bases. The CDR3 runs to 16 residues. Only in-frame clones appear in the TCRdb table, and some are missing; sequencing was by immunoSEQ multiplex PCR. The sample carries 120,000 to 150,000 clones, about nine tenths recorded once. The entry originates in a study of T cell responses to AZD1222 COVID-19 vaccine. Sequencing used peripheral blood, obtained on day 0 of MenACWY control vaccination. This chain connects TRBV5-8 to TRBJ1-5; D remains unclear. This TCR was sampled from an adult in good health. For the CDR3, the DNA is TGTGCCAGCAGCTTGGATCTGGGGTATAGCAATCAGCCCCAGCATTTT. Protein product: CASSLDLGYSNQPQHF. Looking up the rest from reference TRBV5-8 and TRBJ1-5 gives the full variable domain: EAGVTQSPTHLIKTRGQQATLRCSPISGHTSVYWYQQALGLGLQFLLWYDEGEERNRGNFPPRFSGRQFPNYSSELNVNALELEDSALYLCASSLDLGYSNQPQHFGDGTRLSIL.